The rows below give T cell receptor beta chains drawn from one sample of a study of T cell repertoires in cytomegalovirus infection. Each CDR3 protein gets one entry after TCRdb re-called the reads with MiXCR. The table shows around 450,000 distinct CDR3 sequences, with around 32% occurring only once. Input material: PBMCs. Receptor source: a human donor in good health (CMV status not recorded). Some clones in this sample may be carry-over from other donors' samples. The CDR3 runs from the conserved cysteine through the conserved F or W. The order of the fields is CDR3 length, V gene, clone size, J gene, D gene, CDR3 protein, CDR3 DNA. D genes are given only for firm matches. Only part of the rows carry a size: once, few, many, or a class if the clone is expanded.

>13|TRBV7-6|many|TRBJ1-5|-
CASSLGAGQPQHF
TGTGCCAGCAGCTTGGGGGCCGGTCAGCCCCAGCATTTT
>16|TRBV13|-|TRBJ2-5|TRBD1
CASSLLTGPKGETQYF
TGTGCCAGCAGCTTATTGACAGGGCCCAAGGGGGAGACCCAGTACTTC
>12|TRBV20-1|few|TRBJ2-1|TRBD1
CSGYRGPNEQFF
TGCAGTGGATACAGGGGGCCCAATGAGCAGTTCTTC
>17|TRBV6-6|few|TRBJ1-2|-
CASSYPAGEGRNYGYTF
TGTGCCAGCAGTTACCCGGCCGGGGAAGGGCGTAACTATGGCTACACCTTC
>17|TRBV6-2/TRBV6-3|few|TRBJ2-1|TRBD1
CASSYSPPQGVYNEQFF
TGTGCCAGCAGTTACTCGCCGCCACAGGGGGTATACAATGAGCAGTTCTTC
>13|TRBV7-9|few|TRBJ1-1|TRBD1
CASIRTGDTEAFF
TGTGCCAGCATCCGGACAGGGGACACTGAAGCTTTCTTT
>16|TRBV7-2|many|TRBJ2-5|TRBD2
CASSLYGAGGQETQYF
TGTGCCAGCAGCTTATACGGGGCGGGGGGGCAAGAGACCCAGTACTTC
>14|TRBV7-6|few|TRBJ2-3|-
CASSITGVADTQYF
TGTGCCAGCAGCATTACGGGGGTGGCAGATACGCAGTATTTT
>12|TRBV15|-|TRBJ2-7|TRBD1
CATRGDSYEQYF
TGTGCCACCCGAGGGGACAGCTACGAGCAGTACTTC
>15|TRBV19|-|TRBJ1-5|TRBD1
CASSPWGTGRKPQHF
TGTGCCAGTAGCCCGTGGGGGACAGGCCGCAAGCCCCAGCATTTT